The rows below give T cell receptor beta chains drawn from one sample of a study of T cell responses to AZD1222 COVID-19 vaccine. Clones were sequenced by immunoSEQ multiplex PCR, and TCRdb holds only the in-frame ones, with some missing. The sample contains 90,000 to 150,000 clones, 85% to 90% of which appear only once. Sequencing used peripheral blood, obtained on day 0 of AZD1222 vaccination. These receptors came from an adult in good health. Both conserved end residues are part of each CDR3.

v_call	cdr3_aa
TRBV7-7	CASSPLGGQETQYF
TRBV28	CASSLWGAGGNEQFF
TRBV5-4	CASSLGPGSESPLHF
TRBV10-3	CAISDLGLAGGPSTGELFF
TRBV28	CASSQPGHLRGEAFF
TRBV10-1	CASSGGSSGSYEQYF
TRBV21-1	CASSKGQGASYEQYF
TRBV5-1	CASSFSVAGSSPLHF
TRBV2	CASSPEGGNYEQYF
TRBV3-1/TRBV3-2	CASSQPLPAYEQYF
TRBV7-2	CASSLVTPSSGSHYEQYF
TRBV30	CARGAGDGANVLTF
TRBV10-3	CAIRDRWDTEAFF
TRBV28	CASSLSGRTYGYTF
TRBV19	CASSIQPLVNEKLFF
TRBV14	CASSHRAGGSGNTIYF